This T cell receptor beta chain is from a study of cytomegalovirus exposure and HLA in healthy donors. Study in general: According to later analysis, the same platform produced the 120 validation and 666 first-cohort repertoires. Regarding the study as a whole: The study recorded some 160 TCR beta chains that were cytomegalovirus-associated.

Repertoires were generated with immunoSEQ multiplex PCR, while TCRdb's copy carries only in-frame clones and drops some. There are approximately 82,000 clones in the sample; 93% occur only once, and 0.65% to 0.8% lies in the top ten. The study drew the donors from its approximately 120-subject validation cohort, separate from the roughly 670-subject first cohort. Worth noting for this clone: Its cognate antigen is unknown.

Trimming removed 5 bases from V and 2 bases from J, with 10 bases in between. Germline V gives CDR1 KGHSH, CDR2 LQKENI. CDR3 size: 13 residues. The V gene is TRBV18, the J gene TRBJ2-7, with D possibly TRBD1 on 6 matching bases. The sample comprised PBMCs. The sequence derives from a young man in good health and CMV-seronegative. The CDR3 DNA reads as TGTGCCAGCTCAACTAGACAGGCCTACGAGCAGTACTTC. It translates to CASSTRQAYEQYF.